These 10 T cell receptor beta chains were all obtained from the same sample, sequenced in a study of blood T cell repertoires in COVID-19. Sequencing was performed with immunoSEQ multiplex PCR; in TCRdb, only in-frame clones are kept and a portion is missing. The table records some 380,000 clones, about 89% of them present only once. Sequenced sample: PBMCs or T cells enriched from blood (not recorded which). The receptor set was obtained from a man aged 30-40 years who had recovered from COVID-19.

The rearrangement uses TRBV18 and TRBJ1-5; the D gene is possibly TRBD1 (6 bases). Germline V gives CDR1 KGHSH, CDR2 LQKENI. This CDR3 comprises 14 residues. V lost 6 bases and J lost 3, with 12 bases in between. CDR3 region: CASSRDKANQPQHF. The CDR3 DNA follows: TGTGCCAGCTCTCGGGACAAAGCCAATCAGCCCCAGCATTTT. The full variable domain, rest sourced from reference TRBV18 and TRBJ1-5, is NAGVMQNPRHLVRRRGQEARLRCSPMKGHSHVYWYRQLPEEGLKFMVYLQKENIIDESGMPKERFSAEFPKEGPSILRIQQVVRGDSAAYFCASSRDKANQPQHFGDGTRLSIL.

The chain combines TRBV5-1 with TRBJ1-3; possible D gene TRBD1, 5 bases. Looked up from germline, CDR1 is SGHRS and CDR2 is YFSETQ. There are 16 residues in the CDR3. Between the trimmed V and J ends, which lost 5 bases and 0 bases, there was a span of 15 bases. CDR3 DNA: TGCGCCAGCAGTCCGGCGGGGGGAAACTCTGGAAACACCATATATTTT. This sequence encodes CASSPAGGNSGNTIYF.

V is TRBV14 and J is TRBJ1-5; D may be TRBD1 (5 bases). The CDR3 is made up of 13 amino acids. Germline V gene lookup returns CDR1 SGHDN and CDR2 FVKESK. The germline V and J ends were trimmed by 3 bases and 11 bases, with 14 bases remaining between them. Here the CDR3 reads CASSQGNPGAQHF. Written as DNA, the CDR3 is TGTGCCAGCAGCCAGGGCAACCCGGGGGCCCAGCATTTT.

The chain combines TRBV19 with TRBJ2-1; D may be TRBD2 (6 bases). The CDR3 totals 13 residues. The V gene lost 6 bases and the J gene lost 8 bases, with 14 bases spanning the gap. Germline values: CDR1 LNHDA, CDR2 SQIVND (reference sequence). CDR3 in DNA: TGTGCCAGTAGCGGGGGATCCCCCCATGAGCAGTTCTTC. This codes for CASSGGSPHEQFF.

The genes are TRBV13 and TRBJ2-5; D possibly corresponds to TRBD1 (5 bases). The CDR3 contains 14 residues. V was pared by 2 bases and J by 2 bases, with 9 bases between. Germline CDR1 and CDR2: PRHDT and FYEKMQ (reference sequence). This CDR3 reads CASSLNPGQETQYF. In nucleotides, the CDR3 is TGTGCCAGCAGCTTAAACCCAGGGCAAGAGACCCAGTACTTC.

The chain couples TRBV10-3 to TRBJ2-7; 10 bases fit TRBD2. V lost 2 bases and J lost 2; bases outside the gene matches: 3. The CDR3 covers 15 residues. The germline CDR1 and CDR2 sequences are ENHRY and SYGVKD. The CDR3 loop reads CAISELAGAPYEQYF. In nucleotides, the CDR3 is TGTGCCATCAGTGAGCTAGCGGGGGCCCCCTACGAGCAGTACTTC.

The V and J genes are TRBV5-1 and TRBJ2-3; 10 bases fit TRBD2. The CDR3 is 14 amino acids. Germline trimming cut 6 bases from V and 5 bases from J; bases unmatched to any gene: 6. The germline V gene has CDR1 SGHRS and CDR2 YFSETQ. CDR3 region: CASKLAGARDTQYF. The CDR3 DNA sequence: TGCGCCAGCAAGCTAGCGGGGGCCAGAGATACGCAGTATTTT.

This chain uses TRBV12-3 or TRBV12-4 with TRBJ1-2; possible D gene TRBD1, 5 bases. V lost 1 base to trimming and J lost 8 bases, with 11 bases between them. CDR3 length: 13 residues. The CDR3 is CASSLGQGRGYTF. The CDR3 region has the DNA TGTGCCAGCAGTTTAGGGCAGGGCCGCGGCTACACCTTC.

The J gene is TRBJ1-2, the V gene TRBV11-2; 8 bases map to TRBD1. Germline-derived CDR1 and CDR2 are SGHAT and FQNNGV. Losses at the gene ends were 3 bases for V and 4 bases for J; bases not matched to a gene: 7. This CDR3 contains 15 residues. The DNA for the CDR3 is TGTGCCAGCAGCTTGACAGGGGAGGGAGGCTATGGCTACACCTTC. It specifies CASSLTGEGGYGYTF.

This clone occurred many times. V gene TRBV19 combines with J gene TRBJ2-5; 8 positions match TRBD1. V lost 8 bases and J lost 5; bases outside the gene matches: 7. The CDR3 loop spans 13 amino acids. Germline V CDR1 and CDR2: LNHDA, SQIVND (reference sequence). The CDR3 nucleotides are TGTGCCAGTTCGGACAGGGCGAGGGAGACCCAGTACTTC. Translation gives CASSDRARETQYF.